This T cell receptor beta chain emerged from a study of siplizumab effects on memory and regulatory T cells. This clone was seen a single time. Antigen unknown. The repertoire was sequenced with immunoSEQ multiplex PCR; TCRdb's copy has only in-frame clones and lacks some. The sample holds 90,000 to 110,000 clones; about 90% are singletons and the top ten take about 0.75%. The CDR3 runs 15 residues. The V segment lost 5 bases and the J segment 0 bases; nucleotides outside the gene matches: 5. Germline V CDR1 and CDR2: LNHDA, SQIVND (reference sequence). Study results and limitations: An assignable naive or memory phenotype was lacking in roughly 80-95% of proliferating CD4+ or CD8+ clones.

The sequence came from a human donor in good health. Sequences were obtained from Tregs sorted from blood. The rearrangement joins TRBV19 to TRBJ2-7; TRBD1 agrees at 9 bases. The CDR3 is CASSRQGGSSYEQYF. Written as DNA, the CDR3 is TGTGCCAGTAGTCGACAGGGGGGAAGCTCCTACGAGCAGTACTTC.